This TCR beta chain emerged from a study of cytomegalovirus exposure and HLA in healthy donors. The overall study: Tens of millions of unique TCRs, all from HLA-typed donors, were included in an early release of the data. Study observations and caveats: One variant, a missense change in DCLRE1C, was linked in a later analysis to TCR beta V- and J-gene trimming.

PCR used 60 Vbeta primers and 13 Jbeta primers. Only in-frame clones appear in the TCRdb table, and some are missing; sequencing was by immunoSEQ multiplex PCR. This table has about 120,000 clones, approximately 80% appearing once. The CDR3 totals 15 residues. V was trimmed by 0 bases and J by 4 bases, leaving 13 bases between them. Germline-derived CDR1 and CDR2 are SGDLS and YYNGEE. Concerning this clone: What it binds is unknown.

This TCR was sampled from a man between 40 and 49 years old in good health and CMV-seronegative. The chain uses TRBV9 and TRBJ2-5; D unresolved. Input material: PBMCs. CDR3 loop: CASSVESGGRETQYF. CDR3 sequence (DNA): TGTGCCAGCAGCGTAGAGTCGGGTGGCCGAGAGACCCAGTACTTC.